Following are 2 T cell receptor beta chains from one sample sequenced in a study of blood T cells in healthy people across ages. A second PCR, run for about 6 to 11 cycles, used a sample-barcoded 5' primer plus a J-beta primer mix. TCRdb reprocessed the 5' RACE reads via MiXCR and lists one record per CDR3 protein. The sample has approximately 800,000 distinct CDR3 sequences, roughly 25% seen once. These same records also appear under a second study, on T cells of mothers and their children.

The sample taken for sequencing was blood. The receptor set was obtained from a boy aged 5-17 years in good health.

The chain joins TRBV28 to TRBJ2-7, with 7 bases lining up with TRBD2. The CDR3 consists of 14 residues. CDR1 is MDHEN and CDR2 is SYDVKM in the germline V gene. Unmatched junction bases numbered 11, after V lost 1 base and J lost 11 bases. The CDR3 here is CASSLSIMGGREYF. DNA for the CDR3: TGTGCCAGCAGTTTATCAATTATGGGGGGGAGAGAGTACTTC.

This clonotype was recorded a few times. The chain links TRBV5-1 to TRBJ2-7, with 11 positions matching TRBD1. The CDR3 extends over 15 amino acids. CDR1 SGHRS and CDR2 YFSETQ come from the germline V gene. V dropped 4 bases and J dropped 6; count of bases not matched to a gene: 9. The CDR3 DNA follows: TGCGCCAGCAGCCGGGCGGGACAGGGGGTCGGCGAGCAGTACTTC. Translating gives CASSRAGQGVGEQYF. The full variable domain, in which reference TRBV5-1 and TRBJ2-7 provide the parts outside the CDR3, is KAGVTQTPRYLIKTRGQQVTLSCSPISGHRSVSWYQQTPGQGLQFLFEYFSETQRNKGNFPGRFSGRQFSNSRSEMNVSTLELGDSALYLCASSRAGQGVGEQYFGPGTRLTVT.